This T cell receptor beta chain was found in a study of PD-L1 blockade in urothelial cancer. In this sample, this clone turned up once. The CDR3 length is 14 residues. V was clipped by 5 bases and J by 1 base, with 11 bases between them. Germline V gives CDR1 MNHEY, CDR2 SMNVEV (reference sequence). Clones were sequenced by immunoSEQ multiplex PCR, and TCRdb holds only the in-frame ones, with some missing. The sample includes about 84,000 clones, about four fifths seen only once; the top ten take 8% to 9.5%. J is TRBJ1-2 and V is TRBV27; possibly TRBD1 for D (6 bases). Specimen: PBMCs, collected around atezolizumab (anti-PD-L1) treatment. The clonotype originates from an older man with urothelial cancer. CDR3 DNA sequence: TGTGCCAGCAGTGTCGACAGGTTTAACTATGGCTACACCTTC. Translated, it gives CASSVDRFNYGYTF.